Below, 30 T cell receptor beta chains from the same sample are listed, as sequenced in a study of T cells after yellow fever vaccination. TCRdb reprocessed the 5' RACE reads via MiXCR and lists one record per CDR3 protein. The data contain 450,000 to 650,000 distinct CDR3 sequences, 13% of them singletons. The sample consisted of PBMCs, taken on the day of the yellow fever booster vaccination. All receptors come from a man younger than 40 who received the YFV17D yellow fever vaccine.

The rearrangement joins TRBV5-5 to TRBJ1-3; D gene ambiguous. The ends were cut back, 4 bases at V and 0 bases at J, with 8 bases in the middle. This CDR3 spans 14 amino acids. CDR1 SGHKS and CDR2 YYEKEE come from the germline V gene (reference sequence). The CDR3 sequence: CASSPDVSGNTIYF. The CDR3 nucleotides are TGTGCCAGCAGCCCGGATGTCTCTGGAAACACCATATATTTT.

This clonotype was seen a handful of times. This chain links TRBV5-1 with TRBJ1-5, with D maybe TRBD1 (6 bases). The CDR3 totals 14 residues. The V and J ends lost 0 bases and 7 bases respectively, with 11 bases between them. Germline CDR1 is SGHRS and CDR2 is YFSETQ. CDR3 sequence: CASSLEQGTQPQHF. Written as DNA, the CDR3 is TGCGCCAGCAGCTTGGAACAGGGAACACAGCCCCAGCATTTT.

The chain links TRBV7-2 to TRBJ1-1, with TRBD1 identical over 7 bases. There are 12 residues in the CDR3. CDR1 is SGHTA and CDR2 is FQGNSA in the germline V gene. Unmatched junction bases numbered 3, after V lost 5 bases and J lost 6 bases. The CDR3 DNA sequence: TGTGCCAGCAGCCTTGACAGGGCTGAAGCTTTCTTT. Encoded protein: CASSLDRAEAFF.

As DNA, the CDR3 is TGTGCCAGCTCACCGGGACTAACTAGCTACGAGCAGTACTTC. Its translation is CASSPGLTSYEQYF. V is TRBV18 and J is TRBJ2-7, with 7 bases lining up with TRBD2. Germline CDR1 reads KGHSH; CDR2 reads LQKENI. V trimming: 3 bases; J trimming: 3 bases; junction bases outside the gene matches: 5. The CDR3 is 14 amino acids.

This chain connects TRBV6-1 to TRBJ2-7; 9 bases are a match to TRBD1. CDR3 length: 16 amino acids. Germline V lookup: CDR1 MNHNS, CDR2 SASEGT. V trimming: 6 bases; J trimming: 1 base; junction bases outside the gene matches: 10. The CDR3 sequence is CASSRAGTGSSYEQYF. The CDR3 bases are TGTGCCAGCAGCCGCGCCGGGACAGGGTCTTCCTACGAGCAGTACTTC.

Comment on this clonotype: The junction does not match germline at one end; this may be a read error. In nucleotides, the CDR3 is TGTGCCAGCAGCCCTAAGAGGTTAGGCACGGATACGCAGTATTTT. This gives the protein CASSPKRLGTDTQYF. This chain joins TRBV7-8 and TRBJ2-3, with unresolved D. In germline, CDR1 is SGHVS, CDR2 FQNEAQ. The CDR3 contains 15 residues.

This clonotype was counted between two and nine times. The genes are TRBV10-3 and TRBJ2-1, with 8 bases lining up with TRBD2. The germline gives CDR1 ENHRY, CDR2 SYGVKD. V was pared by 10 bases and J by 7 bases, with 12 bases of the junction left unmatched. This CDR3 spans 14 amino acids. CDR3 loop: CATEAVGLDNEQFF. CDR3 bases: TGTGCCACCGAGGCTGTGGGACTAGATAATGAGCAGTTCTTC.

This chain uses TRBV20-1 with TRBJ2-5; D is unresolved. From germline, CDR1 is DFQATT and CDR2 SNEGSKA (reference sequence). V was shortened by 5 bases and J by 4 bases, with 11 bases between the two germline ends. The CDR3 is made up of 12 amino acids. CDR3 DNA: TGCAGTGCTGGGAATCCGGCAGAGACCCAGTACTTC. Amino acid sequence: CSAGNPAETQYF.

The chain recombines TRBV20-1 with TRBJ2-2; 8 bases map to TRBD2. The CDR3 sequence is 12 residues long. The germline V gene has CDR1 DFQATT and CDR2 SNEGSKA (reference sequence). Unmatched junction bases numbered 4, after V lost 6 bases and J lost 7 bases. In nucleotides, the CDR3 is TGCAGTGCGACACTAGCGGTCGGGGAGCTGTTTTTT. The encoded protein is CSATLAVGELFF.

The table lists this clonotype with a few counts. The J gene is TRBJ1-5, the V gene TRBV9; D gene ambiguous. This CDR3 spans 14 amino acids. Germline CDR1 and CDR2: SGDLS and YYNGEE. V lost 3 bases, J lost 4 bases, and 11 bases lay in between. Here the CDR3 reads CASSDGPRNQPQHF. The DNA of the CDR3 is TGTGCCAGCAGCGACGGTCCTCGAAATCAGCCCCAGCATTTT.

V and J are TRBV18 and TRBJ2-7; 11 positions match TRBD1. The CDR3 length is 13 residues. Germline loops: CDR1 KGHSH, CDR2 LQKENI. The V segment lost 6 bases and the J segment 6 bases; nucleotides outside the gene matches: 4. DNA for the CDR3: TGTGCCAGCTCTCGGGACAGGGGGATCGAGCAGTACTTC. Encoded protein: CASSRDRGIEQYF.

This clonotype was recorded once. The chain uses TRBV6-1 and TRBJ2-1; TRBD2 matches 9 bases. The J segment lost 0 bases and the V segment lost 6 bases, leaving 12 bases of the junction unmatched. In germline, CDR1 is MNHNS, CDR2 SASEGT. This CDR3 has 18 residues. CDR3 protein: CASSSVSGSASSYNEQFF. CDR3 bases: TGTGCCAGCAGCTCAGTTAGCGGGAGTGCAAGCTCCTACAATGAGCAGTTCTTC.

There are a few counts of this clonotype. The J gene is TRBJ2-5, the V gene TRBV29-1; maybe TRBD1 (6 bases). Trimming cost V 1 base and J 5 bases, with 23 bases left between them. CDR3 length: 17 residues. In germline, CDR1 is SQVTM, CDR2 ANQGSEA. The CDR3 region is CSVEGGQGYILPETQYF. In DNA form, the CDR3 reads TGCAGCGTTGAAGGGGGGCAGGGGTATATCCTTCCGGAGACCCAGTACTTC.

In its sample, this clonotype was seen many times. This chain joins TRBV3-1 and TRBJ2-1; D is possibly TRBD2 (5 bases). CDR3 length: 14 amino acids. Trimming left V 4 bases short and J 13 bases short, with 20 bases between. Per germline, CDR1 LGHDT and CDR2 YNNKEL (reference sequence). CDR3 DNA sequence: TGTGCCAGCAGCCTAAGGACCGGGAACAGCCTCCAGTTCTTC. As protein: CASSLRTGNSLQFF.

The chain links TRBV7-8 to TRBJ2-1, with D possibly matching TRBD2 (6 bases). The CDR3 is 17 amino acids. The ends were cut back, 6 bases at V and 0 bases at J, with 18 bases in the middle. Germline V CDR1 and CDR2: SGHVS, FQNEAQ. The chain's CDR3 is CASREGGRGSSYNEQFF. CDR3 in DNA: TGTGCCAGCAGGGAAGGAGGACGGGGGAGCTCCTACAATGAGCAGTTCTTC.

Remarks on this clonotype: A much larger clone lies a single base off, so this may be a read error. The chain has TRBV20-1 and TRBJ1-2; D unresolved. Trimming removed 5 bases from V and 7 bases from J, with 20 bases in between. The CDR3 runs to 14 residues. The germline CDR1 and CDR2 sequences are DFQATT and SNEGSKA (reference sequence). This chain's CDR3 is CSAGWGSGITGYTF. As DNA, the CDR3 is TGCAGTGCTGGTTGGGGTTCGGGGATCACTGGCTACACCTTC.

There are a few counts of this clonotype. V usage is TRBV6-2 or TRBV6-3 and J usage is TRBJ2-5; 9 nucleotides match TRBD2. Germline assignment: CDR1 MNHEY and CDR2 SVGEGT. This CDR3 is built from 12 residues. J lost 5 bases, V lost 8 bases, and 3 bases had no gene match. DNA of the CDR3: TGTGCCAGCCGGACTAGCGCGGAGACCCAGTACTTC. Encoded protein: CASRTSAETQYF.

The rearrangement joins TRBV14 to TRBJ2-1, with 7 bases lining up with TRBD1. With 5 bases clipped from V and 6 bases from J, the junction kept 7 bases outside the gene matches. Germline values: CDR1 SGHDN, CDR2 FVKESK. The CDR3 totals 14 residues. The CDR3 DNA sequence: TGTGCCAGCAGCAAAGGGGGCGGCTTCAATGAGCAGTTCTTC. Protein sequence: CASSKGGGFNEQFF.

A few counts support this clonotype. The gene calls are TRBV24-1 and TRBJ1-6, with TRBD1 as a possible D gene (6 bases). The CDR3 spans 19 residues. V lost 4 bases to trimming and J lost 4 bases, with 22 bases between them. In germline, CDR1 is KGHDR, CDR2 SFDVKD. CDR3 protein: CATSDHRDTPSPYNSPLHF. The CDR3 DNA sequence: TGTGCCACCAGTGACCACCGGGACACCCCTTCACCTTATAATTCACCCCTCCACTTT.

The CDR3 bases are TGTGCCAGTAGTATCCCGACAGGGGTGTTAGGCACTGAAGCTTTCTTT. It yields the protein CASSIPTGVLGTEAFF. The chain couples TRBV19 to TRBJ1-1; 8 bases align to TRBD1. V shed 3 bases and J 4 bases; nucleotides not matched to a gene: 10. There are 16 residues in the CDR3. In germline, CDR1 is LNHDA, CDR2 SQIVND (reference sequence).

This clonotype was seen a few times. V is TRBV28 and J is TRBJ2-7; 8 nucleotides match TRBD2. Looked up from germline, CDR1 is MDHEN and CDR2 is SYDVKM. The CDR3 is 15 residues long. V shed 4 bases, J shed 2 bases, and the junction held 7 bases outside the gene matches. The CDR3 loop reads CASSSLTSVPYEQYF. DNA of the CDR3: TGTGCCAGCAGTTCGTTGACTAGCGTTCCCTACGAGCAGTACTTC.

This clonotype was found a few times. This chain uses TRBV20-1 with TRBJ1-6; D might be TRBD1 (6 bases). V shed 1 base and J shed 0 bases, with 22 bases lying between them. The CDR3 covers 20 residues. From germline, CDR1 is DFQATT and CDR2 SNEGSKA (reference sequence). The CDR3 nucleotides read TGCAGTGCTAGAGTTTCCGACAGGACGAGATATAGCTCCTATAATTCACCCCTCCACTTT. Encoded protein: CSARVSDRTRYSSYNSPLHF.

The chain has TRBV7-8 and TRBJ2-1; 12 nucleotides match TRBD1. With 0 bases clipped from V and 12 bases from J, the junction kept 6 bases outside the gene matches. The V gene's germline CDR1 is SGHVS and CDR2 FQNEAQ. The CDR3 spans 15 residues. The CDR3 reads CASSLAGQGAGGQFF. The CDR3 DNA sequence: TGTGCCAGCAGCTTAGCGGGACAGGGGGCGGGGGGGCAGTTCTTC. The full variable domain, completed using reference TRBV7-8 and TRBJ2-1, is GAGVSQSPRYKVAKRGQDVALRCDPISGHVSLFWYQQALGQGPEFLTYFQNEAQLDKSGLPSDRFFAERPEGSVSTLKIQRTQQEDSAVYLCASSLAGQGAGGQFFGPGTRLTVL.

V usage is TRBV5-1 and J usage is TRBJ2-1; D not certain. Germline V lookup: CDR1 SGHRS, CDR2 YFSETQ. The CDR3 has 15 amino acids. V lost 0 bases and J lost 1, with 8 bases in between. The CDR3 bases are TGCGCCAGCAGCTTGGAAACGGTGTCCTACAATGAGCAGTTCTTC. The encoded protein is CASSLETVSYNEQFF.

This clonotype was recorded at least ten times. The chain is built from TRBV5-1 and TRBJ2-2; TRBD2 matches at 9 bases. The CDR3 spans 16 residues. CDR1 and CDR2 from the germline V gene are SGHRS and YFSETQ. The ends lost 4 bases at V and 1 base at J; junction bases unmatched: 5. The CDR3 spells CASSNSGSGNTGELFF. CDR3 sequence (DNA): TGCGCCAGCAGCAATAGCGGGAGCGGGAACACCGGGGAGCTGTTTTTT.

Ten or more counts support this clonotype. The CDR3: CASSELPRGNFLTEAFF. As DNA, the CDR3 is TGTGCCAGCAGTGAACTTCCTCGGGGGAATTTCCTCACTGAAGCTTTCTTT. This chain links TRBV6-1 with TRBJ1-1; weak D call: TRBD1 (5 bases). The germline gives CDR1 MNHNS, CDR2 SASEGT. V was trimmed by 2 bases and J by 4 bases, leaving 20 bases between them. The CDR3 length is 17 residues.

This clonotype was found a few times. The chain employs TRBV7-2 and TRBJ1-2; D unresolved. V lost 1 base, J lost 4 bases, and 7 bases lay in between. The germline gives CDR1 SGHTA, CDR2 FQGNSA. The CDR3 consists of 13 residues. This chain's CDR3 is CASSLDAGYGYTF. The CDR3 coding sequence is TGTGCCAGCAGCTTAGACGCAGGCTATGGCTACACCTTC.

V and J are TRBV20-1 and TRBJ2-4; D unresolved. The V and J ends lost 0 bases and 3 bases respectively, with 12 bases between them. Germline CDR1 and CDR2: DFQATT and SNEGSKA (reference sequence). This CDR3 region has 15 residues. The CDR3 DNA reads TGCAGTGCTAGAGATGGGTGGGATTTCAAAAACATTCAGTACTTC. Translating gives CSARDGWDFKNIQYF.

This chain joins TRBV5-1 and TRBJ2-2; D tentatively reads TRBD1 or TRBD2 (5 bases each). V was shortened by 3 bases and J by 4 bases, with 16 bases between the two germline ends. The CDR3 runs to 16 residues. Per the germline V gene, CDR1 is SGHRS and CDR2 is YFSETQ. This CDR3 reads CASSSARGGGTGELFF. As DNA, the CDR3 is TGCGCCAGCAGCTCAGCCCGGGGCGGCGGCACCGGGGAGCTGTTTTTT.

The chain couples TRBV9 to TRBJ2-7; 10 nucleotides match TRBD1. V gave up 3 bases and J gave up 5 bases; unmatched junction bases: 11. There are 16 residues in the CDR3. Looked up from germline, CDR1 is SGDLS and CDR2 is YYNGEE. Here the CDR3 DNA reads TGTGCCAGCAGCGGAGCCCGGACAGGGGGGTTCCACGAGCAGTACTTC. It encodes CASSGARTGGFHEQYF.